These 20 T cell receptor beta chains share one sample of origin, sequenced in a study of T cell responses to AZD1222 COVID-19 vaccine. TCRdb keeps only in-frame clones here, not all; method: immunoSEQ multiplex PCR. The data hold about 180,000 clones, with about 89% observed a single time. Sequences were derived from peripheral blood, sampled on day 0 of AZD1222 vaccination. The receptors here all came from an adult in good health.

This clone was seen just once. V and J are TRBV5-4 and TRBJ1-2; no clear D gene. Trimming took off 5 bases at V and 3 bases at J, with 14 bases between the two ends. The germline CDR1 and CDR2 sequences are SGHNT and YYREEE (reference sequence). CDR3 size: 14 residues. The CDR3 reads CASRYLAGDYGYTF. CDR3 nucleotides: TGTGCCAGCAGATATCTAGCAGGAGACTATGGCTACACCTTC.

V and J are TRBV29-1 and TRBJ2-5; D perhaps matches TRBD2 (5 bases). The germline V gene encodes CDR1 SQVTM and CDR2 ANQGSEA. V dropped 6 bases and J dropped 2 bases, with 10 bases sitting between them. The CDR3 loop spans 12 amino acids. The CDR3 nucleotides read TGCAGCGTCGCCGGGGTTCAAGAGACCCAGTACTTC. Its translation is CSVAGVQETQYF.

V usage is TRBV15 and J usage is TRBJ1-6; D may be TRBD1 (5 bases). CDR1 is LNHNV and CDR2 is YYDKDF in the germline V gene (reference sequence). The CDR3 consists of 21 residues. The V end was cut by 1 base, the J end by 2 bases, with 24 bases between. CDR3 DNA: TGTGCCACCAGCAGAGCGTTCGGGGGTGCCCAAAGGAAGGCCTATAATTCACCCCTCCACTTT. This gives the protein CATSRAFGGAQRKAYNSPLHF. The full variable domain, with the rest looked up from reference TRBV15 and TRBJ1-6, is DAMVIQNPRYQVTQFGKPVTLSCSQTLNHNVMYWYQQKSSQAPKLLFHYYDKDFNNEADTPDNFQSRRPNTSFCFLDIRSPGLGDTAMYLCATSRAFGGAQRKAYNSPLHFGNGTRLTVT.

The CDR3: CAISGGTDYGYTF. The CDR3 region has the DNA TGTGCCATCAGTGGCGGGACGGACTATGGCTACACCTTC. The chain couples TRBV10-3 to TRBJ1-2; tentatively, D is TRBD1 (5 bases). Germline CDR1 ENHRY, CDR2 SYGVKD. Trimming took 4 bases from V and 3 from J, leaving 9 bases between them. CDR3 length equals 13 residues.

The V and J genes are TRBV13 and TRBJ2-7, with a weak D call TRBD1 (5 bases). The CDR3 is 14 residues long. The V gene's germline CDR1 is PRHDT and CDR2 FYEKMQ (reference sequence). V lost 0 bases and J lost 7, with 13 bases in between. DNA for the CDR3: TGTGCCAGCAGCTTAGGGCTGGGGCCTAGAGAGCAGTACTTC. This sequence encodes CASSLGLGPREQYF.

The chain carries TRBV7-9 and TRBJ1-5; D is perhaps TRBD1 (5 bases). Germline lookup yields CDR1 SEHNR and CDR2 FQNEAQ (reference sequence). The CDR3 loop spans 16 amino acids. The germline V and J ends were trimmed by 1 base and 0 bases, with 10 bases remaining between them. CDR3 sequence reads: CASSLGLDSSNQPQHF. The CDR3 nucleotides are TGTGCCAGCAGCTTAGGACTAGACAGTAGCAATCAGCCCCAGCATTTT.

This sequence joins TRBV15 and TRBJ1-1; D gene uncertain. Germline V gives CDR1 LNHNV, CDR2 YYDKDF (reference sequence). V was trimmed by 0 bases and J by 3 bases, leaving 5 bases between them. This CDR3 has 13 residues. This CDR3 is CATSRDRHTEAFF. DNA of the CDR3: TGTGCCACCAGCAGAGATCGGCACACTGAAGCTTTCTTT.

CDR3 sequence: CASSYEETQYF. The CDR3 DNA is TGTGCCAGCAGCTACGAAGAGACCCAGTACTTC. The chain employs TRBV5-4 and TRBJ2-5; no clear D. The CDR3 is 11 residues long. Trimming took 3 bases from V and 3 from J, leaving 3 bases between them. Germline CDR1 SGHNT, CDR2 YYREEE (reference sequence).

The rearrangement uses TRBV15 and TRBJ1-1; D might be TRBD1 (6 bases). The V gene lost 2 bases and the J gene lost 3 bases, with 16 bases spanning the gap. The CDR3 runs 16 residues. The V gene's germline CDR1 is LNHNV and CDR2 YYDKDF (reference sequence). CDR3 in DNA: TGTGCCACCAGCAGACCCAGACAGGCAAAGGACACTGAAGCTTTCTTT. Encoded protein: CATSRPRQAKDTEAFF.

The chain carries TRBV7-3 and TRBJ2-1, with TRBD2 matching over 10 bases. The CDR3 is 16 amino acids. The germline CDR1 and CDR2 sequences are SGHTA and FQGTGA. V was pared by 5 bases and J by 1 base, with 5 bases of the junction left unmatched. CDR3 sequence: CASSPSGSGSYNEQFF. CDR3 DNA sequence: TGTGCCAGCAGCCCTAGCGGGAGTGGATCCTACAATGAGCAGTTCTTC.

The CDR3 nucleotides read TGTGCCAGCAGCCCAGGGGCTAACACCGGGGAGCTGTTTTTT. Protein product: CASSPGANTGELFF. The gene calls are TRBV3-1 (or the pseudogene TRBV3-2) and TRBJ2-2; D might be TRBD1 (6 bases). The CDR3 consists of 14 residues. The germline V gene encodes CDR1 LGHDT and CDR2 YNNKEL (reference sequence). V was pared by 4 bases and J by 2 bases, with 8 bases between.

This clone was seen just once. This chain connects TRBV7-9 to TRBJ1-5, with TRBD1 matching over 8 bases. The J segment lost 2 bases and the V segment lost 4 bases, leaving 4 bases of the junction unmatched. The germline CDR1 and CDR2 sequences are SEHNR and FQNEAQ (reference sequence). This CDR3 comprises 15 residues. The CDR3 sequence is CASSSGQAGNQPQHF. The DNA for the CDR3 is TGTGCCAGCAGCTCGGGACAGGCGGGCAATCAGCCCCAGCATTTT.

V gene TRBV5-1 combines with J gene TRBJ1-6; tentatively, D is TRBD1 (6 bases). Germline CDR1 reads SGHRS; CDR2 reads YFSETQ. V dropped 4 bases and J dropped 7 bases, with 15 bases sitting between them. The CDR3 length is 15 residues. DNA for the CDR3: TGCGCCAGCAGCGCTTCAGGGGTGGGGAATTCACCCCTCCACTTT. This gives the protein CASSASGVGNSPLHF.

The CDR3 nucleotides are TGTGCCAGCAGCCGGACAGTCAACACTGAAGCTTTCTTT. Protein product: CASSRTVNTEAFF. This chain joins TRBV3-1 (or the pseudogene TRBV3-2) and TRBJ1-1; TRBD1 is a possible D gene (6 bases). Germline CDR1 reads LGHDT; CDR2 reads YNNKEL (reference sequence). The CDR3 is 13 residues long. With 4 bases removed from V and 2 bases from J, the gap between germline ends came to 8 bases.

The V call is TRBV7-8, the J call TRBJ2-3; D unresolved. This CDR3 comprises 15 residues. The V gene lost 6 bases and the J gene lost 4 bases, with 17 bases spanning the gap. Germline CDR1 is SGHVS and CDR2 is FQNEAQ. In DNA form, the CDR3 reads TGTGCCAGCAGGGATGACCCCGAGGTTGCAGATACGCAGTATTTT. It yields the protein CASRDDPEVADTQYF. The full variable domain, rest sourced from reference TRBV7-8 and TRBJ2-3, is GAGVSQSPRYKVAKRGQDVALRCDPISGHVSLFWYQQALGQGPEFLTYFQNEAQLDKSGLPSDRFFAERPEGSVSTLKIQRTQQEDSAVYLCASRDDPEVADTQYFGPGTRLTVL.

The J gene is TRBJ1-2, the V gene TRBV5-1, with 7 bases lining up with TRBD1. The CDR3 is 14 amino acids. Germline trimming cut 0 bases from V and 4 bases from J; bases unmatched to any gene: 3. CDR1 and CDR2 from the germline V gene are SGHRS and YFSETQ. In DNA form, the CDR3 reads TGCGCCAGCAGCTTGGCCGGGGACAGCTATGGCTACACCTTC. Protein product: CASSLAGDSYGYTF.

CDR3 region: CASSLNTGENTEAFF. CDR3 in DNA: TGTGCCAGCAGCTTGAACACGGGGGAGAACACTGAAGCTTTCTTT. V gene TRBV5-4 combines with J gene TRBJ1-1; maybe TRBD1 (5 bases). The germline V gene encodes CDR1 SGHNT and CDR2 YYREEE (reference sequence). The V gene lost 1 base and the J gene lost 1 base, with 11 bases spanning the gap. The CDR3 is 15 amino acids.

This clone was counted a few times. This chain's CDR3 is CASSMLATDTQYF. The CDR3 DNA reads TGTGCCAGTAGTATGCTAGCAACAGATACGCAGTATTTT. The V gene is TRBV19, the J gene TRBJ2-3, with D perhaps matching TRBD2 (5 bases). The germline CDR1 and CDR2 sequences are LNHDA and SQIVND (reference sequence). The CDR3 sequence is 13 residues long. V gave up 3 bases and J gave up 3 bases, with 7 bases separating them.

The genes are TRBV3-1 (or the pseudogene TRBV3-2) and TRBJ1-4; D gene unclear. The CDR3 spans 11 residues. Between the trimmed V and J ends, which lost 3 bases and 8 bases, there was a span of 4 bases. The V gene's germline CDR1 is LGHDT and CDR2 YNNKEL (reference sequence). Written as DNA, the CDR3 is TGTGCCAGCAGCCAGATGGAAAAACTGTTTTTT. Amino acid sequence: CASSQMEKLFF.

The chain employs TRBV14 and TRBJ2-7; 7 bases are a match to TRBD1. V dropped 5 bases and J dropped 2; count of bases not matched to a gene: 18. This CDR3 region has 18 residues. Germline V gives CDR1 SGHDN, CDR2 FVKESK. CDR3 region: CASSRSGTDSPFTYEQYV. The CDR3 DNA reads TGTGCCAGCAGCAGATCCGGGACAGACTCTCCCTTTACCTACGAGCAGTACGTC.